This T cell receptor beta chain came from a study of blood T cell repertoires in COVID-19. On the study more broadly: Researchers got acute and convalescent COVID-19 samples from the United States, Italy and Spain. Sources were T cells, B-cell-depleted T cells, or PBMCs; the material itself was cDNA or gDNA.

CDR3 length: 15 residues. V was clipped by 5 bases and J by 4 bases, with 14 bases between them. Per germline, CDR1 SGHAT and CDR2 FQNNGV. In the original analysis: Reference gene primers were amplified, and this amplification served to estimate nucleated cell counts. Sequenced by immunoSEQ multiplex PCR; TCRdb stores in-frame clones only, minus some. V, J and clone size derive from that table, while D and trimming were established from the DNA sequence. Of 120,000 to 150,000 clones listed, roughly 76% are singletons. The sample was peripheral blood. The clonotype was recovered from a human donor with acute or convalescent COVID-19. The donor label of this sample is uncertain. The rearrangement uses TRBV11-2 and TRBJ2-2, with D tentatively TRBD2 (5 bases). CDR3 nucleotides: TGTGCCAGCAGCCTCTTACTAGGACCCACCGGGGAGCTGTTTTTT. Its translation is CASSLLLGPTGELFF.